This note documents a single T cell receptor beta chain sequence. Its specificity is not known. Data came from immunoSEQ multiplex PCR; TCRdb stores just in-frame clones and leaves some out. The top ten clones hold more than 4.5% of a sample with tens of thousands of clones, 80% to 95% of them seen once. The sample is drawn from a study of OX40 agonist ivuxolimab in advanced cancers. Study at large: An agonistic anti-OX40 (CD134) antibody, ivuxolimab, was used to treat the patients. Past anti-PD-1, anti-PD-L1 or anti-CTLA-4 therapy was accepted, and roughly 38% had received some. Study observations and caveats: Nonresponders included some who also had low normalized T-cell clonal expansion.

Sampled blood was obtained at baseline, cycle 4 day 1, and cycle 7 day 1. Germline V lookup: CDR1 MDHEN, CDR2 SYDVKM. V was pared by 6 bases and J by 2 bases, with 10 bases between. The CDR3 length is 14 residues. The origin of this receptor is an adult with an advanced solid tumor such as melanoma, head and neck, liver or kidney cancer. This chain joins TRBV28 and TRBJ1-4; D uncertain. The sample in question was CD4+ or CD8+ T cells sorted from blood, obtained in a trial of the OX40 agonist ivuxolimab. The CDR3 sequence is CASRAGLTNEKLFF. CDR3 sequence (DNA): TGTGCCAGCAGGGCAGGTCTTACTAATGAAAAACTGTTTTTT.